The rows below give T cell receptor beta chains drawn from one sample of a study of cytomegalovirus exposure and HLA in healthy donors. Assay: immunoSEQ multiplex PCR; the TCRdb copy retains only in-frame clones and omits some. The sample consists of approximately 160,000 clones, less than 95% of them appearing once. The sample taken for sequencing was PBMCs. The receptors originated from a young woman in good health and CMV-seropositive. Each CDR3 is given with its conserved first and last residue. The D gene is left open where the match is weak. Not all rows give a size; the values are once, few, many and, for expanded clones, a class.

j_call v_call d_call clone_size cdr3_aa cdr3_nt
TRBJ2-7 TRBV5-4 TRBD2 NA CASSLVERGGLYEQYF TGTGCCAGCAGCTTAGTGGAGCGGGGGGGTTTATACGAGCAGTACTTC
TRBJ2-2 TRBV4-1 TRBD1 NA CASSLGQGAAGELFF TGCGCCAGCAGCCTAGGACAGGGGGCGGCCGGGGAGCTGTTTTTT
TRBJ2-2 TRBV10-1 TRBD2 few CARLAATGELFF TGCGCCAGACTAGCGGCCACCGGGGAGCTGTTTTTT
TRBJ2-4 TRBV5-4 TRBD2 NA CASSLAAGKNIQYF TGTGCCAGCAGCTTGGCAGCGGGAAAAAACATTCAGTACTTC
TRBJ2-5 TRBV9 NA NA CASSSGGETQYF TGTGCCAGCAGCTCCGGAGGGGAGACCCAGTACTTC
TRBJ1-2 TRBV9 TRBD1 once CASSVATGDGYGYTF TGTGCCAGCAGCGTAGCTACAGGGGACGGCTATGGCTACACCTTC
TRBJ1-3 TRBV7-2 NA NA CASSLSSPGNPGNTIYF TGTGCCAGCAGCTTATCGTCCCCGGGTAATCCTGGAAACACCATATATTTT
TRBJ2-1 TRBV5-5 TRBD2 NA CASSLLAGGPSYNEQFF TGTGCCAGCAGCCTACTAGCGGGGGGGCCATCGTACAATGAGCAGTTCTTC
TRBJ2-2 TRBV28 NA NA CASSLSDTGELFF TGTGCCAGCAGTTTATCAGACACCGGGGAGCTGTTTTTT
TRBJ2-7 TRBV6-1 NA NA CASSERGTPYEQYF TGTGCCAGCAGTGAACGAGGCACACCCTACGAGCAGTACTTC
TRBJ2-3 TRBV7-3 TRBD2 NA CASSPGGAGVGDTQYF TGTGCCAGCAGCCCCGGGGGGGCGGGAGTAGGAGATACGCAGTATTTT
TRBJ2-1 TRBV7-2 TRBD2 NA CASSLAPAGARNEQFF TGTGCCAGCAGCTTAGCCCCAGCGGGAGCTCGGAATGAGCAGTTCTTC
TRBJ1-2 TRBV10-2 NA NA CASSDSKRSGYTF TGCGCCAGCAGTGATTCCAAACGGTCCGGCTACACCTTC
TRBJ1-2 TRBV6-1 NA NA CASSEEVGQSYGYTF TGTGCCAGCAGTGAAGAAGTGGGGCAATCCTATGGCTACACCTTC
TRBJ2-7 TRBV7-2 NA NA CASSQGLRYEQYF TGTGCCAGCAGCCAGGGACTGCGCTACGAGCAGTACTTC
TRBJ1-1 TRBV7-9 TRBD1 NA CASSTRTGRNTEAFF TGTGCCAGCAGCACACGGACAGGGAGGAACACTGAAGCTTTCTTT
TRBJ2-3 TRBV7-6 TRBD1 NA CASSGSPGQGASTDTQYF TGTGCCAGCAGCGGCTCCCCGGGACAGGGGGCGAGTACAGATACGCAGTATTTT
TRBJ2-3 TRBV9 TRBD2 NA CASSVDYRGAGVGPDTQYF TGTGCCAGCAGCGTAGATTATCGTGGGGCGGGAGTGGGCCCAGATACGCAGTATTTT
TRBJ2-7 TRBV28 TRBD2 NA CASSSGGRDEQYF TGTGCCAGCAGTTCGGGAGGGAGGGACGAGCAGTACTTC
TRBJ2-7 TRBV6-1 TRBD1 NA CASRPNRGYEQYF TGTGCCAGCAGACCAAACAGGGGGTACGAGCAGTACTTC
TRBJ1-5 TRBV18 TRBD1 NA CASSQDRGQGQPQHF TGTGCCAGCTCTCAGGACAGGGGGCAGGGTCAGCCCCAGCATTTT
TRBJ2-7 TRBV6-1 NA NA CASSDQWSSYEQYF TGTGCCAGCAGCGATCAGTGGAGCTCCTACGAGCAGTACTTC
TRBJ2-7 TRBV5-1 NA NA CASSLAAGEQYF TGCGCCAGCAGCTTGGCCGCCGGTGAGCAGTACTTC
TRBJ2-3 TRBV9 NA NA CASSVAQGRTDTQYF TGTGCCAGCAGCGTAGCTCAGGGCCGCACAGATACGCAGTATTTT
TRBJ2-2 TRBV30 TRBD2 NA CAWRGAGLANTGELFF TGTGCCTGGAGGGGTGCGGGACTAGCCAACACCGGGGAGCTGTTTTTT
TRBJ1-5 TRBV2 TRBD1 NA CASSGTGAGNQPQHF TGTGCCAGCAGTGGGACAGGGGCTGGCAATCAGCCCCAGCATTTT
TRBJ1-5 TRBV7-6 TRBD1 NA CASSLAKGQGRERVGNQPQHF TGTGCCAGCAGCTTAGCGAAGGGACAGGGTCGTGAAAGAGTGGGCAATCAGCCCCAGCATTTT
TRBJ2-7 TRBV5-5 NA NA CASSFPSEIYEQYF TGTGCCAGCAGCTTTCCTAGCGAGATCTACGAGCAGTACTTC
TRBJ2-7 TRBV4-1 NA NA CASSQGGQPLYEQYF TGCGCCAGCAGCCAAGGTGGGCAGCCTCTCTACGAGCAGTACTTC
TRBJ1-5 TRBV2 NA NA CASSEAGGEWNQPQHF TGTGCCAGCAGTGAGGCGGGGGGAGAATGGAATCAGCCCCAGCATTTT
TRBJ2-7 TRBV7-2 NA NA CASSSPGGSYEQYF TGTGCCAGCAGCTCCCCCGGGGGCTCCTACGAGCAGTACTTC
TRBJ2-1 TRBV4-2 NA NA CASSLATLATVNEQFF TGTGCCAGCAGCCTCGCTACTCTAGCCACCGTCAATGAGCAGTTCTTC
TRBJ2-1 TRBV19 TRBD2 NA CASRRNHLAGSSYNEQFF TGTGCCAGCCGACGTAACCACCTAGCGGGAAGCTCCTACAATGAGCAGTTCTTC
TRBJ1-1 TRBV10-3 TRBD1 NA CAARSLAGQATNTEAFF TGTGCCGCCCGGTCTCTCGCCGGACAGGCGACGAACACTGAAGCTTTCTTT
TRBJ1-2 TRBV7-8 NA NA CASSLGGGEGYTF TGTGCCAGCAGCTTAGGGGGAGGCGAAGGCTACACCTTC
TRBJ2-1 TRBV4-1 TRBD2 NA CASSQDHGLAGAKEQFF TGCGCCAGCAGCCAAGACCACGGACTAGCGGGGGCCAAGGAGCAGTTCTTC
TRBJ2-3 TRBV27 TRBD1 NA CASSFKGTGFTDTQYF TGTGCCAGCAGTTTTAAAGGGACAGGTTTCACAGATACGCAGTATTTT
TRBJ1-1 TRBV5-8 NA NA CASSFRDTEAFF TGTGCCAGCAGCTTCCGCGACACTGAAGCTTTCTTT
TRBJ2-5 TRBV2 TRBD1 NA CASSEAWTGEETQYF TGTGCCAGCAGTGAAGCATGGACAGGGGAGGAGACCCAGTACTTC
TRBJ1-6 TRBV6-5 TRBD1 NA CASTTTGGYNSPLHF TGTGCCAGCACCACGACAGGGGGGTATAATTCACCCCTCCACTTT
TRBJ2-5 TRBV6-1 TRBD2 NA CASSVETSTETQYF TGTGCCAGCAGTGTAGAGACTAGCACAGAGACCCAGTACTTC
TRBJ2-5 TRBV6-5 NA once CASNHRETETQYF TGTGCCAGCAACCACAGGGAAACAGAGACCCAGTACTTC
TRBJ2-7 TRBV5-4 NA NA CASSSRDLIYEQYF TGTGCCAGCAGCTCCCGGGACTTGATCTACGAGCAGTACTTC
TRBJ2-5 TRBV2 TRBD2 NA CASSASHRGRRETQYF TGTGCCAGCTCAGCTTCCCATCGCGGGAGGCGAGAGACCCAGTACTTC
TRBJ2-2 TRBV4-1 NA NA CASSQQLAGNTGELFF TGCGCCAGCAGCCAACAGTTGGCGGGTAACACCGGGGAGCTGTTTTTT
TRBJ1-1 TRBV5-4 NA few CASSLAWGSAEAFF TGTGCCAGCAGCTTGGCCTGGGGCAGCGCCGAAGCTTTCTTT
TRBJ2-3 TRBV18 TRBD2 NA CASSSRTSGGIGTDTQYF TGTGCCAGCTCAAGTCGGACTAGCGGGGGAATAGGGACAGATACGCAGTATTTT
TRBJ2-1 TRBV5-4 NA once CASSAASNNEQFF TGTGCCAGCAGCGCGGCTAGCAACAATGAGCAGTTCTTC
TRBJ2-3 TRBV5-1 TRBD2 NA CASHPGGSTDTQYF TGCGCCAGCCATCCCGGGGGGAGCACAGATACGCAGTATTTT
TRBJ2-7 TRBV5-6 NA NA CASSFVGVGNYEQYF TGTGCCAGCAGCTTTGTCGGCGTGGGCAACTACGAGCAGTACTTC